This TCR beta chain was captured by sequencing in a study of blood T cell repertoires in COVID-19. CDR3 length: 15 amino acids. Trimming left V 2 bases short and J 0 bases short, with 7 bases between. CDR1 and CDR2 (germline): KGHDR, SFDVKD. Some clones are missing from TCRdb's copy, which holds only in-frame ones; the method was immunoSEQ multiplex PCR. The sample includes some 410,000 clones, roughly 90% of them seen just once. Recruits, aged about 18 to 90 years, lived in 20 to 30 US areas. This chain links TRBV24-1 with TRBJ2-4, with D uncertain. The sequenced sample was PBMCs or T cells enriched from blood (not recorded which). This receptor was obtained from a woman in her 30s with acute COVID-19. CDR3 region: CATSDSALAKNIQYF. Here the CDR3 DNA reads TGTGCCACCAGTGATTCCGCGTTAGCCAAAAACATTCAGTACTTC.